The 3 T cell receptor beta chains listed next were all sequenced from one sample in a study of blood T cell repertoires in COVID-19. The protocol was immunoSEQ multiplex PCR, while the TCRdb copy is restricted to in-frame clones and leaves out a portion. The data hold fewer than 250,000 clones, with 88% observed a single time. Material for sequencing was peripheral blood. The source of these receptors is a man aged 35-49 years with acute or convalescent COVID-19.

CDR3 loop: CASSYFGGGTGELFF. DNA of the CDR3: TGTGCCAGCAGTTATTTCGGGGGAGGCACCGGGGAGCTGTTTTTT. The J gene is TRBJ2-2, the V gene TRBV6-2 or TRBV6-3, with D possibly matching TRBD2 (6 bases). Trimming pared 3 bases from V and 4 bases from J, leaving 12 bases between. The germline gives CDR1 MNHEY, CDR2 SVGEGT. The CDR3 covers 15 residues.

The V call is TRBV18, the J call TRBJ1-2, with TRBD1 matching over 8 bases. This CDR3 has 15 residues. V lost 3 bases, J lost 4 bases, and 7 bases stayed unmatched. The V gene's germline CDR1 is KGHSH and CDR2 LQKENI. The CDR3 coding sequence is TGTGCCAGCTCACCCGGACAGGGCGAGGGCTATGGCTACACCTTC. Translated: CASSPGQGEGYGYTF.

The chain recombines TRBV4-1 with TRBJ2-7; TRBD2 is a possible D gene (6 bases). This CDR3 is built from 17 residues. Germline assignment: CDR1 MGHRA and CDR2 YSYEKL. The V end was cut by 4 bases, the J end by 0 bases, with 19 bases between. CDR3 bases: TGCGCCAGCAGCCTTGATGAACCTAGCGCCAGCTCCTACGAGCAGTACTTC. Translating gives CASSLDEPSASSYEQYF.